These 13 T cell receptor beta chains came from one sample sequenced in a study of blood T cell repertoires in COVID-19. Repertoires were generated with immunoSEQ multiplex PCR, while TCRdb's copy carries only in-frame clones and drops some. The table records 150,000 to 200,000 clones, roughly 86% of them present only once. The material sequenced was peripheral blood. All receptors derive from a man between 65 and 85 years old with acute or convalescent COVID-19.

The chain employs TRBV4-1 and TRBJ2-7, with a possible D match to TRBD1 (7 bases). The CDR3 extends over 16 amino acids. Trimming took off 3 bases at V and 3 bases at J, with 18 bases between the two ends. Germline V lookup: CDR1 MGHRA, CDR2 YSYEKL. The CDR3 DNA follows: TGCGCCAGCAGCCACGGTCAGGGGGGCGGAGGCTACGAGCAGTACTTC. This codes for CASSHGQGGGGYEQYF.

This chain links TRBV7-3 with TRBJ1-1; D call uncertain. Germline lookup yields CDR1 SGHTA and CDR2 FQGTGA. V was trimmed by 5 bases and J by 2 bases, leaving 12 bases between them. This CDR3 spans 14 amino acids. Here the CDR3 reads CASSLVAGNTEAFF. In DNA form, the CDR3 reads TGTGCCAGCAGCCTCGTGGCGGGTAACACTGAAGCTTTCTTT. Full variable domain (outside the CDR3, taken from reference TRBV7-3 and TRBJ1-1): GAGVSQTPSNKVTEKGKYVELRCDPISGHTALYWYRQSLGQGPEFLIYFQGTGAADDSGLPNDRFFAVRPEGSVSTLKIQRTERGDSAVYLCASSLVAGNTEAFFGQGTRLTVV.

In this sample, this clone turned up a few times. The J gene is TRBJ1-4, the V gene TRBV5-4; D not certain. The CDR3 sequence is 14 residues long. The V end lost 4 bases, the J end lost 6 bases, and 13 bases lay between the germline ends. Per germline, CDR1 SGHNT and CDR2 YYREEE (reference sequence). For the CDR3, the DNA is TGTGCCAGCAGCCCTGGTGGCGGGGATGAAAAACTGTTTTTT. Protein product: CASSPGGGDEKLFF.

The V gene is TRBV7-6, the J gene TRBJ2-7; D remains unclear. Germline V CDR1 and CDR2: SGHVS, FNYEAQ. Trimming removed 0 bases at V and 0 bases at J, with 6 bases between. This CDR3 is 14 amino acids long. The CDR3 loop is CASSLAGVSYEQYF. In nucleotides, the CDR3 is TGTGCCAGCAGCTTAGCCGGAGTCTCCTACGAGCAGTACTTC.

The rearrangement joins TRBV7-9 to TRBJ2-3, with D possibly being TRBD2 (6 bases). Trimming took 5 bases from V and 10 from J, leaving 16 bases between them. This CDR3 spans 13 amino acids. Germline CDR1 and CDR2: SEHNR and FQNEAQ (reference sequence). The DNA of the CDR3 is TGTGCCAGCAGCCCAGAGGCACAGCGGGCGCAGTATTTT. Amino acid sequence: CASSPEAQRAQYF.

This clone occurred many times. The chain links TRBV3-1 (or the pseudogene TRBV3-2) to TRBJ1-2; TRBD1 matches at 8 bases. Germline V gives CDR1 LGHDT, CDR2 YNNKEL (reference sequence). J lost 10 bases, V lost 4 bases, and 11 bases had no gene match. The CDR3 runs 14 residues. Here the CDR3 DNA reads TGTGCCAGCAGCCGGACGGGACAGGATCTTGTCTACACCTTC. This encodes CASSRTGQDLVYTF.

The V and J genes are TRBV5-6 and TRBJ1-3; 9 positions match TRBD1. The germline V gene encodes CDR1 SGHDT and CDR2 YYEEEE. With V trimmed by 4 bases and J by 2 bases, 4 bases remained unmatched. CDR3 length: 15 amino acids. The CDR3 is CASSIGQGTGNTIYF. DNA for the CDR3: TGTGCCAGCAGCATCGGACAGGGGACTGGAAACACCATATATTTT.

This clone was counted a few times. In DNA form, the CDR3 reads TGTGCCAGCAGCCCCCTAGCGACCTACTCGGATGAGCAGTTCTTC. Protein sequence: CASSPLATYSDEQFF. V gene TRBV14 combines with J gene TRBJ2-1; possibly TRBD2 for D (6 bases). This CDR3 contains 15 residues. V lost 4 bases and J 8 bases, leaving 18 bases between the germline ends. CDR1 and CDR2 (germline): SGHDN, FVKESK. Complete variable domain (other parts from reference TRBV14 and TRBJ2-1): EAGVTQFPSHSVIEKGQTVTLRCDPISGHDNLYWYRRVMGKEIKFLLHFVKESKQDESGMPNNRFLAERTGGTYSTLKVQPAELEDSGVYFCASSPLATYSDEQFFGPGTRLTVL.

The chain is built from TRBV7-3 and TRBJ2-2, with 9 bases that match TRBD1. Looked up from germline, CDR1 is SGHTA and CDR2 is FQGTGA. V gave up 5 bases and J gave up 2 bases; unmatched junction bases: 9. The CDR3 length is 17 residues. The CDR3 loop is CASSTSRDRVNTGELFF. Here the CDR3 DNA reads TGTGCCAGCAGCACCTCCCGGGACAGGGTAAACACCGGGGAGCTGTTTTTT.

The chain combines TRBV29-1 with TRBJ2-7; 9 nucleotides line up with TRBD2. Trimming took 4 bases from V and 5 from J; bases not matched to a gene: 3. Germline loops: CDR1 SQVTM, CDR2 ANQGSEA. The length of the CDR3 is 12 residues. DNA for the CDR3: TGCAGCGTTGTGCGGGGGGGCCACGAGCAGTACTTC. Translation: CSVVRGGHEQYF.

The rearrangement links TRBV3-1 (or the pseudogene TRBV3-2) to TRBJ1-1; perhaps TRBD1 as D (6 bases). CDR3 length equals 12 residues. Germline CDR1 LGHDT, CDR2 YNNKEL (reference sequence). The V and J ends lost 2 bases and 11 bases respectively, with 12 bases between them. In DNA form, the CDR3 reads TGTGCCAGCAGCCAACAGGGGATTGGTGCTTTCTTT. The encoded protein is CASSQQGIGAFF.

This clone was found a few times. The chain has TRBV11-2 and TRBJ1-1; the D gene is possibly TRBD1 (6 bases). The germline V and J ends were trimmed by 5 bases and 5 bases, with 18 bases remaining between them. Germline CDR1 is SGHAT and CDR2 is FQNNGV. This CDR3 is 15 amino acids long. The DNA for the CDR3 is TGTGCCAGCAGCCCGCAGACAGGACCTTATACTGAAGCTTTCTTT. This sequence encodes CASSPQTGPYTEAFF.

The table lists this clone with a count of one. This sequence joins TRBV5-1 and TRBJ1-5, with 7 bases lining up with TRBD1. V shed 4 bases and J 6 bases; nucleotides not matched to a gene: 10. Germline assignment: CDR1 SGHRS and CDR2 YFSETQ. The CDR3 runs to 15 residues. The CDR3: CASSNTGARGQPQHF. CDR3 bases: TGCGCCAGCAGCAATACAGGGGCCCGGGGTCAGCCCCAGCATTTT.